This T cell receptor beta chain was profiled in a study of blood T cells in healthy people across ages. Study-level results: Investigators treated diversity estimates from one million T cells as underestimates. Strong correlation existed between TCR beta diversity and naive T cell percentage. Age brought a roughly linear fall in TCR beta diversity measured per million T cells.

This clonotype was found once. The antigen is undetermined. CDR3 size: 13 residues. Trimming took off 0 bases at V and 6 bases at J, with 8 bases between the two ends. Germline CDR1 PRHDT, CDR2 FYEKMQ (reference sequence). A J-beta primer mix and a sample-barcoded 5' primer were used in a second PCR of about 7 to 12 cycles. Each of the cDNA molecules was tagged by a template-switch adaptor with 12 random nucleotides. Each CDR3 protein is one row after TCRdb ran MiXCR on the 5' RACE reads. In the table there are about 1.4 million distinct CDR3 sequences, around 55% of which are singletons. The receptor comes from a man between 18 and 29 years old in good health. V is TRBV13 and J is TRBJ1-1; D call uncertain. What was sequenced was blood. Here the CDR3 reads CASSLGMLAEAFF. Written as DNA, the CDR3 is TGTGCCAGCAGCTTAGGAATGCTGGCTGAAGCTTTCTTT.